This T cell receptor (beta chain) was obtained from a study of blood T cell repertoires in COVID-19. Across the study: The study drew acute and convalescent COVID-19 samples from the United States, Italy and Spain. Sample material is recorded as cDNA or gDNA derived from T cells, B-cell-depleted T cells, or PBMCs.

CDR1 and CDR2 from the germline V gene are LGHDT and YNNKEL (reference sequence). The V and J ends lost 5 bases and 2 bases, in that order; junction bases with no gene match: 11. The CDR3 extends over 16 amino acids. In the original analysis: From reference gene primer amplification, estimates of nucleated cell counts were derived. Produced via immunoSEQ multiplex PCR; TCRdb's table is partial and in-frame only. That table gives V, J and clone size, and the DNA gave D and trimming. Of about 210,000 clones listed, 75% to 85% are singletons. This TCR derives from a man between 60 and 70 years old with acute or convalescent COVID-19. The V call is TRBV3-1 (or the pseudogene TRBV3-2), the J call TRBJ2-5, with TRBD1 matching 7 bases. Input material: peripheral blood. The DNA for the CDR3 is TGTGCCAGCAGCTACCCCGCCCGGGGACAGCAAGAGACCCAGTACTTC. Translated, it gives CASSYPARGQQETQYF.